A single sample gave rise to the 20 T cell receptor beta chains below, sequenced in a study of blood T cell repertoires in COVID-19 (dated by TCRdb to about 2020). Receptors were amplified or captured by the immunoSEQ multiplex PCR assay. In TCRdb, the immuneACCESS table is reduced to in-frame sequences with V and J assigned. These tables do not hold every clone; where another copy was compared, an unresolved V gene accounts for under half, and the others remain unexplained. This sample is represented by roughly 80,000 clones; around 79% of them were singletons. The ten top clones hold 9.5% to 15% of the sample. The sample comprised peripheral blood. The receptors were sampled from an elderly man with acute or convalescent COVID-19.

V gene TRBV5-4 combines with J gene TRBJ2-2; the match to TRBD1 covers 7 bases. The CDR3 length is 16 residues. CDR1 is SGHNT, CDR2 YYREEE, per germline (reference sequence). V gave up 0 bases and J gave up 0 bases; unmatched junction bases: 2. The CDR3 spells CASSLAQGANTGELFF. For the CDR3, the DNA is TGTGCCAGCAGCTTGGCCCAGGGGGCGAACACCGGGGAGCTGTTTTTT.

V gene TRBV28 combines with J gene TRBJ2-7; weak D call: TRBD2 (6 bases). CDR3 length equals 15 residues. The germline V gene encodes CDR1 MDHEN and CDR2 SYDVKM. Trimming stripped 2 bases from V and 1 base from J, with 12 bases between. The CDR3 loop reads CASSLREVGSYEQYF. CDR3 DNA sequence: TGTGCCAGCAGTTTAAGGGAGGTGGGGTCCTACGAGCAGTACTTC.

The chain is built from TRBV4-1 and TRBJ1-1; 10 nucleotides agree with TRBD1. Losses at the gene ends were 0 bases for V and 1 base for J; bases not matched to a gene: 2. CDR1 is MGHRA, CDR2 YSYEKL, per germline. There are 16 residues in the CDR3. CDR3: CASSQERTGGNTEAFF. In DNA, the CDR3 is TGCGCCAGCAGCCAAGAAAGGACAGGGGGGAACACTGAAGCTTTCTTT.

This clone was recorded only once. The chain recombines TRBV9 with TRBJ1-2; TRBD1 matches 8 bases. There are 17 residues in the CDR3. The germline CDR1 and CDR2 sequences are SGDLS and YYNGEE. V gave up 0 bases and J gave up 6 bases; unmatched junction bases: 13. DNA for the CDR3: TGTGCCAGCAGCGTAGAGGTCCGTTCAGGGGGCGCCAATGGCTACACCTTC. This encodes CASSVEVRSGGANGYTF. Based on the CDR3 plus reference TRBV9 and TRBJ1-2, the full variable domain is DSGVTQTPKHLITATGQRVTLRCSPRSGDLSVYWYQQSLDQGLQFLIQYYNGEERAKGNILERFSAQQFPDLHSELNLSSLELGDSALYFCASSVEVRSGGANGYTFGSGTRLTVV.

The J gene is TRBJ1-1, the V gene TRBV5-1; TRBD1 matches 11 bases. Germline trimming cut 0 bases from V and 1 base from J; bases unmatched to any gene: 5. The CDR3 has 17 amino acids. Germline CDR1 is SGHRS and CDR2 is YFSETQ. CDR3 in DNA: TGCGCCAGCAGCTTGGACGGACAGGGGGCAACGAACACTGAAGCTTTCTTT. It is translated as CASSLDGQGATNTEAFF.

This clone was seen a single time. This chain joins TRBV2 and TRBJ1-1; the match to TRBD1 covers 8 bases. Germline trimming cut 9 bases from V and 2 bases from J; bases unmatched to any gene: 8. The V gene's germline CDR1 is SNHLY and CDR2 FYNNEI. The CDR3 sequence is 14 residues long. The DNA for the CDR3 is TGTGCCAGTAAGACAGGGGCGCTAAACACTGAAGCTTTCTTT. It yields the protein CASKTGALNTEAFF.

The V and J genes are TRBV11-2 and TRBJ2-1; D not resolved. This CDR3 region has 15 residues. Germline V CDR1 and CDR2: SGHAT, FQNNGV. V was shortened by 2 bases and J by 1 base, with 9 bases between the two germline ends. CDR3 region: CASSLRVGSYNEQFF. CDR3 nucleotides: TGTGCCAGCAGCTTACGGGTCGGTTCCTACAATGAGCAGTTCTTC.

V gene TRBV6-5 combines with J gene TRBJ2-1, with 7 bases that match TRBD1. The CDR3 extends over 16 amino acids. J gave up 2 bases and V 4 bases, and 8 bases lay outside the gene matches. CDR1 and CDR2 from the germline V gene are MNHEY and SVGAGI. CDR3 protein: CASSSSGQTPYNEQFF. CDR3 DNA sequence: TGTGCCAGCAGTTCCTCGGGACAGACACCCTACAATGAGCAGTTCTTC.

This clone was counted only a few times. The rearrangement uses TRBV27 and TRBJ1-2, with D unclear. The V and J ends lost 4 bases and 6 bases respectively, with 12 bases between them. This CDR3 region has 13 residues. Germline V CDR1 and CDR2: MNHEY, SMNVEV (reference sequence). Written as DNA, the CDR3 is TGTGCCAGCAGTTCCATGAGGGTTAATGGCTACACCTTC. Protein product: CASSSMRVNGYTF.

This chain connects TRBV18 to TRBJ1-2, with 11 positions matching TRBD1. After removal of 5 bases from V and 8 bases from J, the junction contained 10 bases not matched to a gene. The CDR3 is made up of 15 amino acids. The germline V gene has CDR1 KGHSH and CDR2 LQKENI. This CDR3 is CASSSGQGARTGYTF. DNA of the CDR3: TGTGCCAGCTCATCCGGACAGGGGGCACGAACGGGCTACACCTTC.

A remark on this clone: The junction departs from the called germline gene at one end, perhaps through a read error. The genes are TRBV7-7 and TRBJ2-2, with D possibly being TRBD2 (6 bases). This CDR3 region has 14 residues. The V gene's germline CDR1 is SSHAT and CDR2 FNYEAQ (reference sequence). In DNA form, the CDR3 reads TGTGCTAGCAGCCGGGACTTCAACACCGGGGAGCTGTTTTTT. This sequence encodes CASSRDFNTGELFF. The full variable domain, with the rest looked up from reference TRBV7-7 and TRBJ2-2, is GAGVSQSPRYKVTKRGQDVTLRCDPISSHATLYWYQQALGQGPEFLTYFNYEAQPDKSGLPSDRFSAERPEGSISTLTIQRTEQRDSAMYRCASSRDFNTGELFFGEGSRLTVL.

This clone was counted a few times. The chain uses TRBV15 and TRBJ1-1, with a weak D call TRBD1 (5 bases). Germline V gene lookup returns CDR1 LNHNV and CDR2 YYDKDF (reference sequence). V gave up 0 bases and J gave up 1 base, with 9 bases separating them. The CDR3 runs to 15 residues. The CDR3 loop reads CATSRDSGSNTEAFF. The DNA for the CDR3 is TGTGCCACCAGCAGAGATTCAGGGTCGAACACTGAAGCTTTCTTT.

With regard to this clone: Other DNA sequences of this sample code for an identical CDR3. The gene calls are TRBV2 and TRBJ2-3; possible D gene TRBD1, 7 bases. Germline loops: CDR1 SNHLY, CDR2 FYNNEI. The CDR3 sequence is 13 residues long. The V gene lost 8 bases and the J gene lost 0 bases, with 9 bases spanning the gap. DNA of the CDR3: TGTGCCAGCTCAGGGGGGAGCACAGATACGCAGTATTTT. This sequence encodes CASSGGSTDTQYF.

This clone has only a few counts. The chain joins TRBV18 to TRBJ2-5, with unresolved D. V shed 1 base and J shed 2 bases, with 8 bases lying between them. The V gene's germline CDR1 is KGHSH and CDR2 LQKENI. The CDR3 covers 14 residues. CDR3 protein: CASSPLVRQETQYF. The CDR3 bases are TGTGCCAGCTCACCACTGGTCAGACAAGAGACCCAGTACTTC.

The chain joins TRBV3-1 (or the pseudogene TRBV3-2) to TRBJ1-5; D remains unclear. The CDR3 runs to 15 residues. Trimming left V 0 bases short and J 5 bases short, with 11 bases between. Germline V gives CDR1 LGHDT, CDR2 YNNKEL (reference sequence). The CDR3 DNA reads as TGTGCCAGCAGCCAAGATCTCGATGGCTATCAGCCCCAGCATTTT. Residues: CASSQDLDGYQPQHF.

This clone turned up a few times. The chain joins TRBV28 to TRBJ1-5, with D perhaps TRBD1 (5 bases). V was trimmed by 4 bases and J by 6 bases, leaving 16 bases between them. CDR3 size: 15 residues. Germline CDR1 MDHEN, CDR2 SYDVKM. CDR3 nucleotides: TGTGCCAGCAGTTACCCTCTCAGGGTGGGTCAGCCCCAGCATTTT. Translating gives CASSYPLRVGQPQHF.

The chain combines TRBV5-1 with TRBJ2-1; 10 bases align to TRBD2. CDR3 length: 16 residues. V trimming: 3 bases; J trimming: 0 bases; junction bases outside the gene matches: 3. Germline V CDR1 and CDR2: SGHRS, YFSETQ. The DNA of the CDR3 is TGCGCCAGCAGCTCGGGACTAGCGTCCTCCTACAATGAGCAGTTCTTC. Translating gives CASSSGLASSYNEQFF.

The CDR3 here is CASSVGRGGLYNEQFF. DNA for the CDR3: TGTGCCAGCAGCGTAGGGCGGGGGGGCCTCTACAATGAGCAGTTCTTC. V gene TRBV9 combines with J gene TRBJ2-1, with 9 bases matching TRBD2. CDR3 length: 16 amino acids. The germline V gene encodes CDR1 SGDLS and CDR2 YYNGEE. V shed 0 bases, J shed 3 bases, and the junction held 4 bases outside the gene matches.

J is TRBJ1-6 and V is TRBV7-6; D not resolved. Per germline, CDR1 SGHVS and CDR2 FNYEAQ. This CDR3 is 16 amino acids long. Trimming left V 4 bases short and J 5 bases short, with 15 bases between. The DNA of the CDR3 is TGTGCCAGCAGCTCGAACGGGTTAGCAAATAATTCACCCCTCCACTTT. Translation: CASSSNGLANNSPLHF.

This clone was seen once. This chain uses TRBV6-5 with TRBJ1-6; D unresolved. Germline CDR1 is MNHEY and CDR2 is SVGAGI. The CDR3 totals 13 residues. Trimming removed 6 bases at V and 0 bases at J, with 3 bases between. CDR3 region: CASSVSYNSPLHF. CDR3 in DNA: TGTGCCAGCAGCGTCTCCTATAATTCACCCCTCCACTTT.